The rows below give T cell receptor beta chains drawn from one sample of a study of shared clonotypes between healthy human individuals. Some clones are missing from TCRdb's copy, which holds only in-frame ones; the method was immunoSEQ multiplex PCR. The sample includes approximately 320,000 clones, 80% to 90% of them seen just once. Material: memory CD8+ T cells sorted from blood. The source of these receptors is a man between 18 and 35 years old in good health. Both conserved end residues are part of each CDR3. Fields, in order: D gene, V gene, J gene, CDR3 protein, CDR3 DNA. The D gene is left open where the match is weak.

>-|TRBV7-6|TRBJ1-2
CASSLDSNYGYTF
TGTGCCAGCAGCTTGGACAGCAACTATGGCTACACCTTC
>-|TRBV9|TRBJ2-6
CASSVIPQAPTNVLTF
TGTGCCAGCAGCGTAATACCCCAAGCCCCAACCAACGTCCTGACTTTC
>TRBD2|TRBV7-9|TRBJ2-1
CASSLERKRGLYNEQFF
TGTGCCAGCAGCTTAGAACGAAAGCGGGGGTTATACAATGAGCAGTTCTTC
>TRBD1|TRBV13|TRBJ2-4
CASSNQGAVNIQYF
TGTGCCAGCAGCAACCAGGGGGCAGTGAACATTCAGTACTTC
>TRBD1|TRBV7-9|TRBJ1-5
CASSLWPGQGYQPQHF
TGTGCCAGCAGCTTGTGGCCGGGACAGGGGTATCAGCCCCAGCATTTT
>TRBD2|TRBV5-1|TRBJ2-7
CASSLVSPGLAGVPDEQYF
TGCGCCAGCAGCTTGGTATCCCCGGGACTAGCGGGAGTACCTGACGAGCAGTACTTC
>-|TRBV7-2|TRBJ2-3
CASSLALTTGDTQYF
TGTGCCAGCAGCTTAGCCTTGACTACGGGGGATACGCAGTATTTT
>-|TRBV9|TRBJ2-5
CASSVQGEETQYF
TGTGCCAGCAGCGTTCAGGGCGAGGAGACCCAGTACTTC
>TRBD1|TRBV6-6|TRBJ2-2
CASSYWDRAAGELFF
TGTGCCAGCAGTTATTGGGACAGGGCTGCCGGGGAGCTGTTTTTT
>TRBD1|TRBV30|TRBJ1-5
CAWSMGQASNQPQHF
TGTGCCTGGAGTATGGGACAGGCGAGCAATCAGCCCCAGCATTTT
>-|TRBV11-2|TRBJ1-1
CASSLVLGGETEAFF
TGTGCCAGCAGCTTAGTTCTTGGGGGGGAGACTGAAGCTTTCTTT
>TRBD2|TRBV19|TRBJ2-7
CASREGLAGGEQYF
TGTGCCAGTAGAGAAGGACTAGCGGGGGGAGAGCAGTACTTC